Listed below are T cell receptor beta chains from one sample, sequenced in a study of blood T cell repertoires in COVID-19. Repertoires were generated with immunoSEQ multiplex PCR, while TCRdb's copy carries only in-frame clones and drops some. Here the sample spans roughly 64,000 clones, about 75% being singletons. Specimen: PBMCs or T cells enriched from blood (not recorded which). The source of these receptors is a woman aged 55-70 years who had been exposed to COVID-19. The CDR3 runs from the conserved cysteine through the conserved F or W. Fields, in order: clone size, V gene, D gene, J gene, CDR3 DNA, CDR3 protein. A D gene is named only where the DNA matches it firmly. Some rows mark clone size as missing; the rest say once, few, many or name a class of expanded clone.

abundance: .; v_gene: TRBV4-1; d_gene: TRBD2; j_gene: TRBJ2-5; CDR3nt: TGCGCCAGCAGCCAAACGGGAGGGAGCGGGGTTGGAGAGACCCAGTACTTC; CDR3aa: CASSQTGGSGVGETQYF
abundance: .; v_gene: TRBV25-1; d_gene: TRBD1; j_gene: TRBJ2-3; CDR3nt: TGTGCCAGCAGCGCCCAGGGGGCCAGCACAGATACGCAGTATTTT; CDR3aa: CASSAQGASTDTQYF
abundance: few; v_gene: TRBV6-4; d_gene: .; j_gene: TRBJ1-1; CDR3nt: TGTGCCAGCAACCCCGGGACAACTGAAGCTTTCTTT; CDR3aa: CASNPGTTEAFF
abundance: .; v_gene: TRBV30; d_gene: TRBD2; j_gene: TRBJ2-1; CDR3nt: TGTGCCTGCGGACTAGCGGGAGCGCCCTCCTACAATGAGCAGTTCTTC; CDR3aa: CACGLAGAPSYNEQFF
abundance: once; v_gene: TRBV7-9; d_gene: .; j_gene: TRBJ1-2; CDR3nt: TGTGCCAGCAGCTTAGGACAGGGCTACACCTTC; CDR3aa: CASSLGQGYTF
abundance: .; v_gene: TRBV18; d_gene: TRBD1; j_gene: TRBJ1-5; CDR3nt: TGTGCCAGCTCACTTAGGACAGGGGGCGGCAATAGGAGGGATCAGCCCCAGCATTTT; CDR3aa: CASSLRTGGGNRRDQPQHF
abundance: .; v_gene: TRBV6-2/TRBV6-3; d_gene: .; j_gene: TRBJ1-5; CDR3nt: TGTGCCAGCAGTCCAGACAGGACCATTCAGCCCCAGCATTTT; CDR3aa: CASSPDRTIQPQHF
abundance: .; v_gene: TRBV6-5; d_gene: .; j_gene: TRBJ1-2; CDR3nt: TGTGCCAGCAGTTATGCAGCGACCAACTATGGCTACACCTTC; CDR3aa: CASSYAATNYGYTF
abundance: once; v_gene: TRBV2; d_gene: .; j_gene: TRBJ2-5; CDR3nt: TGTGCCAGCAGACCCACAGGGAAGAAGGTGGAGACCCAGTACTTC; CDR3aa: CASRPTGKKVETQYF
abundance: .; v_gene: TRBV2; d_gene: .; j_gene: TRBJ1-3; CDR3nt: TGTGCCAGCAGTGCCGGGGACACCATATATTTT; CDR3aa: CASSAGDTIYF
abundance: .; v_gene: TRBV4-2; d_gene: TRBD1; j_gene: TRBJ2-7; CDR3nt: TGTGCCAGCAGCCAAGGGACAGGGGCGGTATCGGACGAGCAGTACTTC; CDR3aa: CASSQGTGAVSDEQYF
abundance: .; v_gene: TRBV6-6; d_gene: .; j_gene: TRBJ2-7; CDR3nt: TGTGCCAGCAGTTACTCAACTTCCGAGCAGTACTTC; CDR3aa: CASSYSTSEQYF
abundance: .; v_gene: TRBV5-6; d_gene: .; j_gene: TRBJ1-1; CDR3nt: TGTGCCAGCAGCTCGGAGGGATTTATGCACACTGAAGCTTTCTTT; CDR3aa: CASSSEGFMHTEAFF
abundance: .; v_gene: TRBV20-1; d_gene: .; j_gene: TRBJ1-5; CDR3nt: TGCAGTGCTAGTCACGGAGTAAGCAATCAGCCCCAGCATTTT; CDR3aa: CSASHGVSNQPQHF
abundance: few; v_gene: TRBV25-1; d_gene: TRBD1; j_gene: TRBJ1-1; CDR3nt: TGTGCCAGCAGTGTACAGGGGTACACTGAAGCTTTCTTT; CDR3aa: CASSVQGYTEAFF
abundance: .; v_gene: TRBV5-6; d_gene: .; j_gene: TRBJ1-2; CDR3nt: TGTGCCAGCAGCTTGGGGGCAAGTGGCTACACCTTC; CDR3aa: CASSLGASGYTF
abundance: .; v_gene: TRBV10-3; d_gene: TRBD2; j_gene: TRBJ2-1; CDR3nt: TGTGCCATCACGGAGGAGCTAGCGGGGGGGATCAGCTCCTACAATGAGCAGTTCTTC; CDR3aa: CAITEELAGGISSYNEQFF
abundance: .; v_gene: TRBV7-8; d_gene: TRBD2; j_gene: TRBJ2-5; CDR3nt: TGTGCCAGCAGTCGCTCTTCATCATATAGCGGGGACCGCGAGACCCAGTACTTC; CDR3aa: CASSRSSSYSGDRETQYF
abundance: .; v_gene: TRBV21-1; d_gene: .; j_gene: TRBJ2-7; CDR3nt: TGTGCAGCAGCAGTCTATCCGGGACAGGGTATCTACTACGAGCAGCACTTC; CDR3aa: CAAAVYPGQGIYYEQHF
abundance: .; v_gene: TRBV30; d_gene: .; j_gene: TRBJ1-2; CDR3nt: TGTGCCTGGAGATCAGGGAGGAGTAACTATGGCTACACCTTC; CDR3aa: CAWRSGRSNYGYTF
abundance: .; v_gene: TRBV29-1; d_gene: .; j_gene: TRBJ1-1; CDR3nt: TGCAGCGGAAACCATCAGGGGAAGAACACTGAAGCTTTCTTT; CDR3aa: CSGNHQGKNTEAFF
abundance: .; v_gene: TRBV7-3; d_gene: .; j_gene: TRBJ1-2; CDR3nt: TGTGCCAGCAGCTTAGCAGGGGCCGACTATGGCTACACCTTC; CDR3aa: CASSLAGADYGYTF
abundance: .; v_gene: TRBV12-3/TRBV12-4; d_gene: .; j_gene: TRBJ1-2; CDR3nt: TGTGCCAGCAGGAGCCCTAACTATGGCTACACCTTC; CDR3aa: CASRSPNYGYTF
abundance: .; v_gene: TRBV4-2; d_gene: TRBD2; j_gene: TRBJ2-2; CDR3nt: TGTGCCAGCAGTAATCTAGCGGGGCTCCACACCGGGGAGCTGTTTTTT; CDR3aa: CASSNLAGLHTGELFF
abundance: .; v_gene: TRBV2; d_gene: TRBD2; j_gene: TRBJ2-3; CDR3nt: TGTGCCAGCAGGCCGGGACTAGCGGGGGGGACAGATACGCAGTATTTT; CDR3aa: CASRPGLAGGTDTQYF
abundance: .; v_gene: TRBV9; d_gene: .; j_gene: TRBJ2-7; CDR3nt: TGTGCCAGCAGCGTAGACTCCGGTCACTTCTACGAGCAGTACTTC; CDR3aa: CASSVDSGHFYEQYF
abundance: .; v_gene: TRBV28; d_gene: .; j_gene: TRBJ1-5; CDR3nt: TGTGCCAGCAGCCGCGGGGGGGGAAGAGGACCGCCCCAGCATTTT; CDR3aa: CASSRGGGRGPPQHF
abundance: .; v_gene: TRBV4-2; d_gene: .; j_gene: TRBJ1-4; CDR3nt: TGTGCCAGCAGCCAAGCCGCGGGGGGGACAACTAATGAAAAACTGTTTTTT; CDR3aa: CASSQAAGGTTNEKLFF
abundance: .; v_gene: TRBV3-1/TRBV3-2; d_gene: .; j_gene: TRBJ2-3; CDR3nt: TGTGCCAGCAGCCGAGCGGGTGTAAGCACAGATACGCAGTATTTT; CDR3aa: CASSRAGVSTDTQYF
abundance: .; v_gene: TRBV2; d_gene: TRBD1; j_gene: TRBJ1-5; CDR3nt: TGTGCCAGCGCCACAGGGGGAGTGAAGCCCCAGCATTTT; CDR3aa: CASATGGVKPQHF
abundance: .; v_gene: TRBV6-5; d_gene: .; j_gene: TRBJ1-4; CDR3nt: TGTGCCAGCAGTATGAAGGGGGCAACTAATGAAAAACTGTTTTTT; CDR3aa: CASSMKGATNEKLFF
abundance: .; v_gene: TRBV19; d_gene: .; j_gene: TRBJ2-6; CDR3nt: TGTGCCAGTAGAGGACAGTCCACTGGGGCCAACGTCCTGACTTTC; CDR3aa: CASRGQSTGANVLTF
abundance: .; v_gene: TRBV5-4; d_gene: TRBD1; j_gene: TRBJ1-2; CDR3nt: TGTGCCAGCAGCTTGAGACAGGGGTTCGGTGGCTACACCTTC; CDR3aa: CASSLRQGFGGYTF
abundance: once; v_gene: TRBV5-4; d_gene: .; j_gene: TRBJ1-1; CDR3nt: TGTGCCAGCAGCCACGGGGGGGCAATGAACACTGAAGCTTTCTTT; CDR3aa: CASSHGGAMNTEAFF
abundance: .; v_gene: TRBV18; d_gene: .; j_gene: TRBJ2-1; CDR3nt: TGTGCCAGCTCACCAAAAACACCAAGCTCCTACAATGAGCAGTTCTTC; CDR3aa: CASSPKTPSSYNEQFF
abundance: .; v_gene: TRBV7-8; d_gene: TRBD1; j_gene: TRBJ1-2; CDR3nt: TGTGCCAGCAGCTTAGGAGCAGGGGGCTTGTTAGTATATGGCTACACCTTC; CDR3aa: CASSLGAGGLLVYGYTF
abundance: .; v_gene: TRBV9; d_gene: TRBD2; j_gene: TRBJ2-1; CDR3nt: TGTGCCAGCAGCGTAGGGGCGGGGGGCGCCAATGAGCAGTTCTTC; CDR3aa: CASSVGAGGANEQFF
abundance: .; v_gene: TRBV2; d_gene: .; j_gene: TRBJ1-6; CDR3nt: TGTGCCAGCAAGCCAACGAATGCAAATTCACCCCTCCACTTT; CDR3aa: CASKPTNANSPLHF
abundance: few; v_gene: TRBV28; d_gene: TRBD1; j_gene: TRBJ1-6; CDR3nt: TGTGCCAGCAGCTGGGCCGACAGGGGGGATAATTCACCCCTCCACTTT; CDR3aa: CASSWADRGDNSPLHF
abundance: .; v_gene: TRBV4-3; d_gene: .; j_gene: TRBJ1-3; CDR3nt: TGCGCCAGCAGCCAAGGTACAGGGGGAAACACCATATATTTT; CDR3aa: CASSQGTGGNTIYF
abundance: .; v_gene: TRBV7-2; d_gene: .; j_gene: TRBJ1-5; CDR3nt: TGTGCCAGCAAGGGCGGGTTTTCTAACACCCAGCATTTT; CDR3aa: CASKGGFSNTQHF
abundance: few; v_gene: TRBV7-2; d_gene: .; j_gene: TRBJ1-2; CDR3nt: TGTGCCAGCAGCTTAAGTTCCCTAAATAACTATGGCTACACCTTC; CDR3aa: CASSLSSLNNYGYTF
abundance: .; v_gene: TRBV5-5; d_gene: .; j_gene: TRBJ2-2; CDR3nt: TGTGCCAGCAGCTTGGGCTCAACTGGGGAGCTGTTTTTT; CDR3aa: CASSLGSTGELFF
abundance: few; v_gene: TRBV25-1; d_gene: .; j_gene: TRBJ2-3; CDR3nt: TGTGCCAGCAGTGACCTTCGGACGCAGTATTTT; CDR3aa: CASSDLRTQYF
abundance: .; v_gene: TRBV6-5; d_gene: .; j_gene: TRBJ1-1; CDR3nt: TGTGCCAGCAGTTACCGCGGGGGCCGAGATGAAGCTTTCTTT; CDR3aa: CASSYRGGRDEAFF
abundance: .; v_gene: TRBV19; d_gene: TRBD1; j_gene: TRBJ1-4; CDR3nt: TGTGCCAGTAGTACGAACCCTGAGGGGACAGGGAGAGGACTGTTTTTT; CDR3aa: CASSTNPEGTGRGLFF